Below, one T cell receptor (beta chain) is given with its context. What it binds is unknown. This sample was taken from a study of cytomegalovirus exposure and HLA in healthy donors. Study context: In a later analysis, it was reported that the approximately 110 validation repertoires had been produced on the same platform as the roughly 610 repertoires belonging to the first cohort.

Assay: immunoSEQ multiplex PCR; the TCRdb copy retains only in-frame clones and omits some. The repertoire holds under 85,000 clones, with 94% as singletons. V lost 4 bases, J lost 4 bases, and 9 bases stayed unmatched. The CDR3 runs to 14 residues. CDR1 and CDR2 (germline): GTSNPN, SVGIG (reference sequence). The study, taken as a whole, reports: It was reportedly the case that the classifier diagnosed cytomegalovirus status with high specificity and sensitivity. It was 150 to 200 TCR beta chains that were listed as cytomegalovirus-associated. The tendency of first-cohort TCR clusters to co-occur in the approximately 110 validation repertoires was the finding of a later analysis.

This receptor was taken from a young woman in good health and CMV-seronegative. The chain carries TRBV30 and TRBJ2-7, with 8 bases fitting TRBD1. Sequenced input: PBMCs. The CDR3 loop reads CAWNRGQGPYEQYF. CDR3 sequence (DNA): TGTGCCTGGAACCGTGGACAGGGACCGTACGAGCAGTACTTC.